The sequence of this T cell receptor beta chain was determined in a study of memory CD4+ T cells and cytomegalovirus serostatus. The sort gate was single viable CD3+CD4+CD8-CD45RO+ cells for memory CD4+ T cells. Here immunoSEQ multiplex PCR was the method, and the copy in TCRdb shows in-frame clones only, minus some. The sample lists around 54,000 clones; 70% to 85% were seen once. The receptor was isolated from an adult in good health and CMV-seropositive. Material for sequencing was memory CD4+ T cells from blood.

In DNA, the CDR3 is TGTGCCAGCAGTCAACAAGGGCAGCCCCAGCATTTT. As protein: CASSQQGQPQHF. V usage is TRBV7-9 and J usage is TRBJ1-5; D is ambiguous. The CDR3 consists of 12 residues. CDR1 SEHNR and CDR2 FQNEAQ come from the germline V gene (reference sequence). Trimming pared 6 bases from V and 7 bases from J, leaving 10 bases between.